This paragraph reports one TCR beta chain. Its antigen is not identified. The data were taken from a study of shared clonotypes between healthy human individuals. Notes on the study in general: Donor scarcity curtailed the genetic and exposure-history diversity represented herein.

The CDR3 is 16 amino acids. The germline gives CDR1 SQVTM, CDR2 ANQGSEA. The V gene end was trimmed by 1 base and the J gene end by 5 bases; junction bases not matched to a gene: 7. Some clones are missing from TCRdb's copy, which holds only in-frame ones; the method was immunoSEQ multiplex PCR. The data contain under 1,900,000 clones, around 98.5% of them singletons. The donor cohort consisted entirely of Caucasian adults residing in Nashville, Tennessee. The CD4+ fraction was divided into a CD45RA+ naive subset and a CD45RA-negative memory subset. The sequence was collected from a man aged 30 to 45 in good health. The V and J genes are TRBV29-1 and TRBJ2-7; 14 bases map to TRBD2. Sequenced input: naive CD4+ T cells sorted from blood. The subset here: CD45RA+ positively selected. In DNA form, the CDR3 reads TGCAGCGTTGAAGTTGGGACTAGCGGGAGTTGGGACGAGCAGTACTTC. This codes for CSVEVGTSGSWDEQYF.